Listed below are T cell receptor beta chains from one sample, sequenced in a study of chemoradiotherapy in HPV16-positive cancers. Clones were sequenced by immunoSEQ multiplex PCR, and TCRdb holds only the in-frame ones, with some missing. The sample shows tens of thousands of clones, about nine tenths of them seen only once. The sample here was blood, taken from a patient who underwent chemoradiotherapy. The receptors come from a human donor with HPV-associated anogenital cancer. Both conserved end residues are part of each CDR3. D genes are given only for firm matches. Clone size is shown for a subset of rows, as once, few, many or a class of expanded clone.

d_call	clone_size	v_call	cdr3_length	j_call	cdr3_nt	cdr3_aa
TRBD1	.	TRBV25-1	15	TRBJ1-1	TGTGCCAGCAGTGATCCGAGGGGGCGTTACACTGAAGCTTTCTTT	CASSDPRGRYTEAFF
.	.	TRBV11-3	14	TRBJ2-2	TGTGCCAGCAGCACAGGAGGGTACACCGGGGAGCTGTTTTTT	CASSTGGYTGELFF
.	.	TRBV7-2	14	TRBJ2-5	TGTGCCAGCAGCTTTGAGACTAGGATAGAGACCCAGTACTTC	CASSFETRIETQYF
.	.	TRBV11-2	12	TRBJ2-3	TGTGCCAGCAGCGCACTAGGAGATACGCAGTATTTT	CASSALGDTQYF
.	.	TRBV7-2	13	TRBJ2-1	TGTGCCAGCAGCCAAACGAGAGGGGGGGGTCAGTTCTTC	CASSQTRGGGQFF
TRBD1	.	TRBV25-1	17	TRBJ2-3	TGTGCCAGCAGTGGGCCCGTTGGACAGGGGATCACAGATACGCAGTATTTT	CASSGPVGQGITDTQYF
.	.	TRBV29-1	15	TRBJ2-7	TGCAGCGTTGACGGAGGGACTGCCGGGGCCTACGAGCAGTACTTC	CSVDGGTAGAYEQYF
.	.	TRBV7-2	17	TRBJ2-7	TGTGCCAGCAGCGACCCCGGGTGGGGCGTGCCCTCCTACGAGCAGTACTTC	CASSDPGWGVPSYEQYF
TRBD1	few	TRBV25-1	17	TRBJ2-1	TGTGCCAGCAGTGAAGGTCTGGGACAGGGTTCTAACAATGAGCAGTTCTTC	CASSEGLGQGSNNEQFF
.	.	TRBV11-1	15	TRBJ1-1	TGTGCCAGCAGCTTAGAACTGGCGGGAAACACTGAAGCTTTCTTT	CASSLELAGNTEAFF
TRBD1	.	TRBV19	14	TRBJ1-1	TGTGCCAGTAGGTCCAGGGGGCTGGACACTGAAGCTTTCTTT	CASRSRGLDTEAFF
.	.	TRBV19	13	TRBJ1-2	TGTGCCAGTGTAGGGGAAGGAGGCTATGGCTACACCTTC	CASVGEGGYGYTF
.	.	TRBV27	14	TRBJ1-1	TGTGCCAGCTACCTCCGGGGAGATGACACTGAAGCTTTCTTT	CASYLRGDDTEAFF
.	.	TRBV9	16	TRBJ2-2	TGTGCCAGCAGCGTAGCTTCACAGGGTGTCACCGGGGAGCTGTTTTTT	CASSVASQGVTGELFF
.	.	TRBV9	14	TRBJ2-7	TGTGCCAGCAGCGTTGGACTGGGGTTCTACGAGCAGTACTTC	CASSVGLGFYEQYF
TRBD2	.	TRBV4-2	17	TRBJ2-1	TGTGCCAGCAGCCAACTCTCTAGCGGGAGTCTCTACAATGAGCAGTTCTTC	CASSQLSSGSLYNEQFF
.	.	TRBV18	15	TRBJ1-1	TGTGCCAGCTCACCACGGACCCAGGGCGGCACTGAAGCTTTCTTT	CASSPRTQGGTEAFF